The 29 T cell receptor beta chains listed next were all sequenced from one sample in a study of blood T cell repertoires in COVID-19. Only in-frame clones appear in the TCRdb table, and some are missing; sequencing was by immunoSEQ multiplex PCR. The table has just over 350,000 clones, more than 75% seen once. Sequenced: PBMCs or T cells enriched from blood (not recorded which). The origin of the receptors is a woman aged 30 to 39 who had recovered from COVID-19.

The genes are TRBV6-5 and TRBJ2-3; the match to TRBD2 covers 8 bases. The ends lost 2 bases at V and 1 base at J; junction bases unmatched: 5. The CDR3 totals 16 residues. Germline CDR1 MNHEY, CDR2 SVGAGI. The CDR3 loop is CASSYVQAGGTDTQYF. DNA for the CDR3: TGTGCCAGCAGTTACGTCCAAGCGGGAGGCACAGATACGCAGTATTTT.

The rearrangement links TRBV7-9 to TRBJ1-2, with 9 bases identical to TRBD1. The germline V gene encodes CDR1 SEHNR and CDR2 FQNEAQ (reference sequence). CDR3 length: 16 residues. The V segment lost 1 base and the J segment 8 bases; nucleotides outside the gene matches: 11. The CDR3 protein is CASSLDGYRGRRGYTF. DNA of the CDR3: TGTGCCAGCAGCTTAGATGGATACAGGGGGCGAAGGGGCTACACCTTC. Using reference TRBV7-9 and TRBJ1-2 for the parts outside the CDR3, the full variable domain is DTGVSQNPRHKITKRGQNVTFRCDPISEHNRLYWYRQTLGQGPEFLTYFQNEAQLEKSRLLSDRFSAERPKGSFSTLEIQRTEQGDSAMYLCASSLDGYRGRRGYTFGSGTRLTVV.

This clone was detected once. Different DNA sequences within this sample yield the same CDR3. The CDR3 reads CATSRDRGNYGYTF. CDR3 coding DNA: TGTGCCACCAGCAGGGACAGGGGGAACTATGGCTACACCTTC. The gene calls are TRBV15 and TRBJ1-2, with TRBD1 matching 10 bases. Germline loops: CDR1 LNHNV, CDR2 YYDKDF (reference sequence). The trim removed 3 bases at V and 2 bases at J, leaving 0 bases unmatched. The CDR3 has 14 residues.

The chain uses TRBV7-9 and TRBJ2-1, with D possibly matching TRBD1 (6 bases). Trimming stripped 3 bases from V and 7 bases from J, with 19 bases between. In germline, CDR1 is SEHNR, CDR2 FQNEAQ (reference sequence). The CDR3 runs to 16 residues. In DNA, the CDR3 is TGTGCCAGCAGCTTGATATCCGGGACACTGGCGAATGAGCAGTTCTTC. Translated, it gives CASSLISGTLANEQFF.

This chain links TRBV7-9 with TRBJ2-7; 9 nucleotides align to TRBD1. This CDR3 region has 14 residues. Trimming at V came to 5 bases and at J to 5 bases, leaving 7 bases not matched to a gene. The germline gives CDR1 SEHNR, CDR2 FQNEAQ (reference sequence). The DNA for the CDR3 is TGTGCCAGCAGCCTGGCGGACAGGGGCAACGAGCAGTACTTC. Residues: CASSLADRGNEQYF.

The rearrangement links TRBV4-2 to TRBJ2-5; D not certain. The CDR3 consists of 14 residues. The germline V gene encodes CDR1 LGHNA and CDR2 YNFKEQ. With 1 base removed from V and 5 bases from J, the gap between germline ends came to 11 bases. In DNA, the CDR3 is TGTGCCAGCAGCCAAGTCGCTCCCGAGGAGACCCAGTACTTC. Its protein product is CASSQVAPEETQYF.

V is TRBV19 and J is TRBJ2-7; 10 bases are a match to TRBD1. The CDR3 runs 13 residues. CDR1 is LNHDA and CDR2 is SQIVND in the germline V gene (reference sequence). The V and J ends lost 10 bases and 4 bases, in that order; junction bases with no gene match: 7. CDR3 region: CAISPGQGYEQYF. The CDR3 DNA reads as TGTGCCATCTCGCCGGGACAGGGGTACGAGCAGTACTTC. The full variable domain, its missing parts supplied by reference TRBV19 and TRBJ2-7, is DGGITQSPKYLFRKEGQNVTLSCEQNLNHDAMYWYRQDPGQGLRLIYYSQIVNDFQKGDIAEGYSVSREKKESFPLTVTSAQKNPTAFYLCAISPGQGYEQYFGPGTRLTVT.

The J gene is TRBJ1-4, the V gene TRBV19; no clear D gene. Trimming removed 2 bases at V and 0 bases at J, with 10 bases between. This CDR3 is 16 amino acids long. Germline values: CDR1 LNHDA, CDR2 SQIVND (reference sequence). The CDR3 nucleotides read TGTGCCAGTAGTATATTGCAGACTTCAACTAATGAAAAACTGTTTTTT. It codes for CASSILQTSTNEKLFF.

The sample holds one count of this clone. The DNA for the CDR3 is TGTGCCAGCAGTTTAAAGTTCGTTTGGGACAGCTCCTACGAGCAGTACTTC. Amino acid sequence: CASSLKFVWDSSYEQYF. The chain is built from TRBV27 and TRBJ2-7, with 7 bases identical to TRBD1. This CDR3 has 17 amino acids. Germline lookup yields CDR1 MNHEY and CDR2 SMNVEV (reference sequence). V was pared by 2 bases and J by 0 bases, with 10 bases of the junction left unmatched.

The rearrangement joins TRBV30 to TRBJ1-6; D not certain. This CDR3 region has 14 residues. The germline gives CDR1 GTSNPN, CDR2 SVGIG (reference sequence). Trimming shortened V by 4 bases and J by 0 bases, and 7 bases separated the two germline ends. In nucleotides, the CDR3 is TGTGCCTGGATGGTGAGCTCCTATAATTCACCCCTCCACTTT. It is translated as CAWMVSSYNSPLHF.

On this clone: The same CDR3 is also encoded by other DNA sequences in this sample. The J gene is TRBJ2-7, the V gene TRBV9, with a possible D match to TRBD1 (6 bases). The CDR3 sequence is 14 residues long. Germline CDR1 reads SGDLS; CDR2 reads YYNGEE. V was trimmed by 0 bases and J by 2 bases, leaving 9 bases between them. The chain's CDR3 is CASSVGAGAYEQYF. The CDR3 DNA is TGTGCCAGCAGCGTAGGAGCAGGGGCCTACGAGCAGTACTTC. The whole variable domain, remainder taken from reference TRBV9 and TRBJ2-7, is DSGVTQTPKHLITATGQRVTLRCSPRSGDLSVYWYQQSLDQGLQFLIQYYNGEERAKGNILERFSAQQFPDLHSELNLSSLELGDSALYFCASSVGAGAYEQYFGPGTRLTVT.

The rearrangement uses TRBV3-1 (or the pseudogene TRBV3-2) and TRBJ2-7, with D possibly matching TRBD2 (6 bases). The V and J ends lost 3 bases and 4 bases respectively, with 16 bases between them. The CDR3 has 15 residues. The V gene's germline CDR1 is LGHDT and CDR2 YNNKEL (reference sequence). The CDR3 DNA sequence: TGTGCCAGCAGCCAGCGAGGTAGCGGCCCTTACGAGCAGTACTTC. Translation gives CASSQRGSGPYEQYF.

CDR3 in amino acids: CATNKPGQGGYGYTF. The CDR3 DNA follows: TGTGCCACCAATAAACCGGGACAGGGAGGCTATGGCTACACCTTC. The chain couples TRBV24-1 to TRBJ1-2, with 9 bases that match TRBD1. CDR1 KGHDR and CDR2 SFDVKD come from the germline V gene. This CDR3 spans 15 amino acids. V gave up 8 bases and J gave up 4 bases; unmatched junction bases: 10.

V gene TRBV2 combines with J gene TRBJ1-3, with a possible D match to TRBD1 (6 bases). This CDR3 is built from 15 residues. Trimming removed 1 base at V and 2 bases at J, with 9 bases between. The germline CDR1 and CDR2 sequences are SNHLY and FYNNEI. This CDR3 is CASSEGGHAGNTIYF. Here the CDR3 DNA reads TGTGCCAGCAGTGAAGGGGGACACGCTGGAAACACCATATATTTT. Looking up the rest from reference TRBV2 and TRBJ1-3 gives the full variable domain: EPEVTQTPSHQVTQMGQEVILRCVPISNHLYFYWYRQILGQKVEFLVSFYNNEISEKSEIFDDQFSVERPDGSNFTLKIRSTKLEDSAMYFCASSEGGHAGNTIYFGEGSWLTVV.

The genes are TRBV3-1 (or the pseudogene TRBV3-2) and TRBJ1-1, with a tentative D call TRBD1 (5 bases). Trimming pared 4 bases from V and 11 bases from J, leaving 20 bases between. The CDR3 has 14 amino acids. Germline-derived CDR1 and CDR2 are LGHDT and YNNKEL (reference sequence). CDR3 in amino acids: CASSLLVSGGSAFF. CDR3 DNA sequence: TGTGCCAGCAGCCTCCTCGTCTCCGGGGGTTCGGCTTTCTTT.

DNA of the CDR3: TGCGCCAGCTCACAGGAATCTCAAGGGGCCCAGTACTTC. It codes for CASSQESQGAQYF. The chain is built from TRBV5-1 and TRBJ2-5; D might be TRBD1 (5 bases). The CDR3 has 13 residues. Trimming cost V 7 bases and J 9 bases, with 19 bases left between them. CDR1 and CDR2 from the germline V gene are SGHRS and YFSETQ.

The sample holds one count of this clone. The rearrangement uses TRBV15 and TRBJ2-7, with D possibly matching TRBD1 (6 bases). This CDR3 has 17 amino acids. The V end lost 0 bases, the J end lost 1 base, and 16 bases lay between the germline ends. CDR1 and CDR2 from the germline V gene are LNHNV and YYDKDF (reference sequence). As DNA, the CDR3 is TGTGCCACCAGCAGAGAAACCGGGACGAGGGGGTCCTACGAGCAGTACTTC. This encodes CATSRETGTRGSYEQYF.

This clone was seen a single time. This chain joins TRBV28 and TRBJ2-2; D is unclear. The CDR3 totals 13 residues. Germline loops: CDR1 MDHEN, CDR2 SYDVKM. Trimming stripped 4 bases from V and 2 bases from J, with 5 bases between. The CDR3 nucleotides read TGTGCCAGCAGTTCCTTTAACACCGGGGAGCTGTTTTTT. Amino acids: CASSSFNTGELFF.

This chain links TRBV19 with TRBJ1-5; D ambiguous. This CDR3 has 13 residues. CDR1 is LNHDA and CDR2 is SQIVND in the germline V gene (reference sequence). Deletions cut 8 bases from V and 6 bases from J, with 14 bases between. CDR3 bases: TGTGCCAGTCATAGTCGGGGTTTTCAGCCCCAGCATTTT. Translated: CASHSRGFQPQHF.

This clone appeared a few times. The chain joins TRBV20-1 to TRBJ2-1; 11 bases line up with TRBD1. CDR3 length equals 15 residues. V lost 3 bases and J lost 7; bases outside the gene matches: 8. CDR1 DFQATT and CDR2 SNEGSKA come from the germline V gene (reference sequence). CDR3 bases: TGCAGTGCTAGTTTGCCGGGACAGGGGGGGAATGAGCAGTTCTTC. It is translated as CSASLPGQGGNEQFF.

The gene calls are TRBV29-1 and TRBJ1-3; 7 nucleotides agree with TRBD1. The trim removed 1 base at V and 4 bases at J, leaving 7 bases unmatched. This CDR3 has 15 amino acids. The germline CDR1 and CDR2 sequences are SQVTM and ANQGSEA. CDR3 bases: TGCAGCGTTGAAGTAATGACAGGGCCAGGAAACACCATATATTTT. This gives the protein CSVEVMTGPGNTIYF.

The chain employs TRBV10-3 and TRBJ1-5; a weak D match, TRBD1 (5 bases). The V gene's germline CDR1 is ENHRY and CDR2 SYGVKD. CDR3 length: 15 residues. Trimming left V 0 bases short and J 7 bases short, with 13 bases between. CDR3: CAISESPPRGQPQHF. The CDR3 DNA reads as TGTGCCATCAGTGAGTCTCCCCCTCGGGGGCAGCCCCAGCATTTT.

This clone was detected only a few times. The V call is TRBV20-1, the J call TRBJ2-3; D perhaps matches TRBD2 (5 bases). Germline V gene lookup returns CDR1 DFQATT and CDR2 SNEGSKA (reference sequence). The CDR3 has 13 residues. V lost 3 bases and J 6 bases, leaving 13 bases between the germline ends. CDR3 in amino acids: CSASPGLVDTQYF. The CDR3 region has the DNA TGCAGTGCTAGTCCGGGATTGGTGGATACGCAGTATTTT.

The V call is TRBV6-5, the J call TRBJ2-7, with a weak D call TRBD2 (5 bases). The germline V and J ends were trimmed by 2 bases and 7 bases, with 12 bases remaining between them. Germline CDR1 reads MNHEY; CDR2 reads SVGAGI. This CDR3 comprises 13 residues. DNA of the CDR3: TGTGCCAGCAGTTACAACGGGGTAGGAGAGCAGTACTTC. This translates into CASSYNGVGEQYF.

This chain joins TRBV10-3 and TRBJ1-2; maybe TRBD1 (6 bases). V lost 2 bases, J lost 4 bases, and 14 bases lay in between. CDR1 and CDR2 from the germline V gene are ENHRY and SYGVKD. This CDR3 region has 15 residues. The CDR3 sequence: CAISEVRGDVYGYTF. CDR3 DNA: TGTGCCATCAGTGAGGTCAGGGGCGACGTCTATGGCTACACCTTC.

This clone was detected only a few times. This chain links TRBV5-1 with TRBJ2-4; D perhaps matches TRBD1 (7 bases). Deletions cut 7 bases from V and 1 base from J, with 18 bases between. Germline V CDR1 and CDR2: SGHRS, YFSETQ. The CDR3 has 16 amino acids. For the CDR3, the DNA is TGCGCCAGCCAATCAGGGGGGAGCTACGCCAAAAACATTCAGTACTTC. Translating it yields CASQSGGSYAKNIQYF.

The chain couples TRBV15 to TRBJ2-2; 9 nucleotides agree with TRBD1. Per the germline V gene, CDR1 is LNHNV and CDR2 is YYDKDF (reference sequence). Germline trimming cut 7 bases from V and 0 bases from J; bases unmatched to any gene: 9. The CDR3 has 17 residues. The CDR3 coding sequence is TGTGCCACCAAGGACAGGGGTCGGTCCACGAACACCGGGGAGCTGTTTTTT. Protein sequence: CATKDRGRSTNTGELFF.

This clone was counted between two and nine times. The chain joins TRBV18 to TRBJ1-4; D remains unclear. This CDR3 has 15 residues. CDR1 KGHSH and CDR2 LQKENI come from the germline V gene. V lost 0 bases and J 7 bases, leaving 12 bases between the germline ends. CDR3: CASSPPSGRGEKLFF. CDR3 coding DNA: TGTGCCAGCTCACCACCTTCTGGGCGGGGTGAAAAACTGTTTTTT.

This sequence joins TRBV2 and TRBJ1-2; no clear D gene. Germline CDR1 is SNHLY and CDR2 is FYNNEI. This CDR3 contains 12 residues. V was pared by 3 bases and J by 4 bases, with 6 bases between. CDR3 in DNA: TGTGCCAGCAGTGAGAGCCTCTATGGCTACACCTTC. Translation gives CASSESLYGYTF.